This T cell receptor (beta chain) was profiled in a study of human T cells and chemical hapten exposure. At the level of the study: Minor pooled library volume differences mainly drove per-sample TCR yield variation. Whole-study findings and limits: High-frequency TCRs, those above 1 in 1000, stayed the same after DPC sensitization.

This clonotype was recorded at least ten times. What it recognizes is unknown. Unfractionated whole blood served as the source for total RNA extraction. During construction of the library, unique molecular identifiers were attached to individual cDNA molecules for quantitative, reproducible TCR counting. Per the original methods: Between 23,224 and 690,600 TCRs appeared in each sample, and the median stood at approximately 100,000. MiXCR, applied by TCRdb to the reads, yields one record per CDR3 protein. Here the V and J calls rest on TCRdb's processing, not on the authors' analysis. The top ten clones hold just over 1.4% of a sample with fewer than 150,000 distinct CDR3 sequences, less than 10% of them seen once. The sample comprised whole blood. The receptor was isolated from a human donor in good health. Some clones in this sample may be carry-over from other donors' samples.

CDR3 amino acids: CASSEATGEKNIQYF. In DNA, the CDR3 is TGTGCCAGCAGTGAAGCGACAGGGGAAAAAAACATTCAGTACTTC. This chain joins TRBV2 and TRBJ2-4; 8 bases are a match to TRBD1. This CDR3 is 15 amino acids long. The V segment lost 0 bases and the J segment 4 bases; nucleotides outside the gene matches: 2. Germline CDR1 reads SNHLY; CDR2 reads FYNNEI.